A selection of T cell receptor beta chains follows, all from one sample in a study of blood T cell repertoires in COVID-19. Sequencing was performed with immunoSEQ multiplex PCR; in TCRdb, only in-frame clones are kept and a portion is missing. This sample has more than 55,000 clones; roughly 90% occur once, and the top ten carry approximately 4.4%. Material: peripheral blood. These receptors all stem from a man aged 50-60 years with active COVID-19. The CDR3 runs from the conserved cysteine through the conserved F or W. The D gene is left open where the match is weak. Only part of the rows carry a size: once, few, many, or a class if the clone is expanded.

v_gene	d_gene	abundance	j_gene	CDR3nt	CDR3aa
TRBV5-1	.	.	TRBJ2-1	TGCGCCAGCAGTTCGAACCCCGGGACACCCTACAATGAGCAGTTCTTC	CASSSNPGTPYNEQFF
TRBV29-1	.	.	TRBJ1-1	TGCAGCGTCCTAGGAGGGGAGAACACTGAAGCTTTCTTT	CSVLGGENTEAFF
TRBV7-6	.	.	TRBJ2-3	TGTGCCAGCACCCCGGGACTGAGCTCCGCAGATACGCAGTATTTT	CASTPGLSSADTQYF
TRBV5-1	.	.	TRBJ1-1	TGCGCCAGCAGCTTGGGTACAGGGAGCATGAACACTGAAGCTTTCTTT	CASSLGTGSMNTEAFF
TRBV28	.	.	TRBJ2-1	TGTGCCAGCAGTTTAGGGGCAGTTTACAATGAGCAGTTCTTC	CASSLGAVYNEQFF
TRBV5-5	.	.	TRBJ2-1	TGTGCCAGCAGCTATGCCCGGGGCTCCTACAATGAGCAGTTCTTC	CASSYARGSYNEQFF
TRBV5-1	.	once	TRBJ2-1	TGCGCCAGCAGCTCCCTCTTACAGGGCTCCTACAATGAGCAGTTCTTC	CASSSLLQGSYNEQFF
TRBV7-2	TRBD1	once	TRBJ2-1	TGTGCCAGCAGCCTTGACAGGGGAGGATACAATGAGCAGTTCTTC	CASSLDRGGYNEQFF
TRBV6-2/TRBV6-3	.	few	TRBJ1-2	TGTGCCAGCAGTTACGGGCGGGGAGCTAACTATGGCTACACCTTC	CASSYGRGANYGYTF
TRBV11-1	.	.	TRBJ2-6	TGTGCCAGCAGTGACGACTATTATGGGGCCAACGTCCTGACTTTC	CASSDDYYGANVLTF
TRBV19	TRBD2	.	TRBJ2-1	TGTGCCAGTAGTATAGCCCTCCTAACTAGCGGGAGCGGTGAGCAGTTCTTC	CASSIALLTSGSGEQFF
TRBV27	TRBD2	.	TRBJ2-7	TGTGCCAGCAGTGTCTCCGGGACTAGCCCCTACGAGCAGTACTTC	CASSVSGTSPYEQYF
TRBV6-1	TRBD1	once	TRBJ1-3	TGTGCCAGCAGTGAATTTCAGGGGGGAATAACGGGAAACACCATATATTTT	CASSEFQGGITGNTIYF
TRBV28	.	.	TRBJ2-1	TGTGCCAGCAGCATTAGTTACAATGAGCAGTTCTTC	CASSISYNEQFF
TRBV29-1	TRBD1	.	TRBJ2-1	TGCAGCGGCTCTCAGGGGGCTTCGCTCTACAATGAGCAGTTCTTC	CSGSQGASLYNEQFF
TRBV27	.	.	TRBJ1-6	TGTGCCAGCAGCTATCCTGGGAGTTCACCCCTCCACTTT	CASSYPGSSPLHF
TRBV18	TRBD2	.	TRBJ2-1	TGTGCCAGCTCACCGACATTGATAGGGACTAGCTTTTTTGAGCAGTTCTTC	CASSPTLIGTSFFEQFF
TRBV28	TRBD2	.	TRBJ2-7	TGTGCCAGCAGTTTGCCCCTGGGACTAGCGGGACACCACGAGCAGTACTTC	CASSLPLGLAGHHEQYF
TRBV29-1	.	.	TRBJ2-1	TGCAGCCCGCCGGGGGACAATGAGCAGTTCTTC	CSPPGDNEQFF
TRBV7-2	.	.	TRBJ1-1	TGTGCCAGCAGCCATATCAGGGGGAACACTGAAGCTTTCTTT	CASSHIRGNTEAFF